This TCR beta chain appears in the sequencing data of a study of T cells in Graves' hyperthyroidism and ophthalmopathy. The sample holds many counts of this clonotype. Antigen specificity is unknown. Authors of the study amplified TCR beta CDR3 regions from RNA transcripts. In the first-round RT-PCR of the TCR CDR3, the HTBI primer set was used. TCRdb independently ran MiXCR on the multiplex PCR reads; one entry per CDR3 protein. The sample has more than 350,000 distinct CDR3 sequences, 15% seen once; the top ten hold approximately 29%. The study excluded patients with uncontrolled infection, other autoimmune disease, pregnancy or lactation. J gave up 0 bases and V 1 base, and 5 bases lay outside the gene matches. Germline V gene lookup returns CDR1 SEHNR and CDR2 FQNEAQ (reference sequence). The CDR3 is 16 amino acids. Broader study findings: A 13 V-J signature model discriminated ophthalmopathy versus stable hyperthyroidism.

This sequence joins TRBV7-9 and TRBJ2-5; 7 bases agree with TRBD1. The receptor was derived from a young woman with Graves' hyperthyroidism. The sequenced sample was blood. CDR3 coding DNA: TGTGCCAGCAGCTTAGAGGGGGCAACGTACCAAGAGACCCAGTACTTC. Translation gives CASSLEGATYQETQYF.